This TCR beta chain was identified in a study of graft-versus-host responses after intestinal transplantation. Study-level background: Transplants given to recipients were multivisceral, liver-intestinal, or isolated intestinal. Recipients uniformly received anti-thymocyte globulin induction, followed by tacrolimus and steroids for around 3 years. Overall study findings and caveats: Among recipient marrow samples, GvH clones were found; some appeared first in ileum or blood. Graft-donor T cell macrochimerism coincided with high graft-versus-host to host-versus-graft clonal ratios in allografts.

The method was immunoSEQ multiplex PCR; TCRdb's version includes in-frame clones alone and lacks a portion of them. The table records approximately 17,000 clones, approximately 86% of them present only once. The CDR3 loop spans 14 amino acids. Germline CDR1 and CDR2: SGHRS and YFSETQ. V dropped 5 bases and J dropped 10 bases, with 19 bases sitting between them. Details on this clone: Its target is unknown.

Processing was applied to graft tissue in order to liberate intraepithelial and lamina propria lymphocytes. This receptor was obtained from a human patient who received an intestinal transplant, so some T cells may come from the graft donor. V is TRBV5-1 and J is TRBJ2-1, with unresolved D. This specimen consisted of ileum tissue, obtained 17 days after transplant. CDR3 sequence: CASRWRLTLGEQFF. The CDR3 region has the DNA TGCGCCAGCAGGTGGCGTTTAACCCTGGGGGAGCAGTTCTTC. The full variable domain, completed using reference TRBV5-1 and TRBJ2-1, is KAGVTQTPRYLIKTRGQQVTLSCSPISGHRSVSWYQQTPGQGLQFLFEYFSETQRNKGNFPGRFSGRQFSNSRSEMNVSTLELGDSALYLCASRWRLTLGEQFFGPGTRLTVL.